Here is one TCR beta chain with its context. This clonotype has only a few counts. Its antigen remains unidentified. Base qualities are not provided; no much larger clone lies one nucleotide away. This specimen belongs to a study of response to subunit inactivated influenza vaccine (dated by TCRdb to the late 2010s). About the investigation overall: To follow how T cells responded to a trivalent subunit inactivated influenza vaccine, the researchers relied on deep quantitative profiling of the T cell receptor repertoire. General study outcomes and caveats: The authors proposed that each seasonal influenza vaccination may bring in only a limited number of new T cells.

Libraries were built with RT-PCR. The sequencer was an Illumina HiSeq 2500. TCRdb trimmed the raw reads at Q25, called clones with MiXCR and kept productive beta chains. Under each unique CDR3 protein, matching rows form one entry showing the most common genes and DNA. For this sample the table gives more than 150,000 distinct CDR3 sequences, of which around 9% were detected only once. Jointly, the top ten make up about a tenth of the sample. This TCR derives from a man in his fifties who received an inactivated influenza vaccine. Donor details come from another sample of the same person, matched by shared clones. The sequencing used non-naive T cells sorted from PBMCs, collected on the day of vaccination. The cell subset or site label on this specimen signifies: memory T cell fraction.

CDR3 region: CATSRDRGPYEQYF. The nucleotides read TGTGCCACCAGCAGAGACAGGGGCCCCTACGAGCAGTACTTC. The chain is encoded by TRBV15 joined to TRBJ2-7; the D gene is perhaps TRBD1, on 6 matching bases. The CDR3 goes from the cysteine to the phenylalanine over 14 residues. Of the read, only the CDR3 DNA is kept; its 42 bases are in frame from base 1. Taken from the germline V gene (reference sequence), the CDR1 and CDR2 loops are LNHNV and YYDKDF. The germline ends are 8 bases apart after V is trimmed by 0 bases and J by 2 bases.